This T cell receptor beta chain was sequenced in a study of tumor and adjacent non-tumor tissue in lung cancer. Study background: Patients were aged roughly 30 to 76, roughly 9 men and about 5 women, stage I to III. Samples averaged approximately 3.9 million productive TCRbeta reads each. Study outcomes and limitations: Compared with tumor, normal lung showed significantly lower TCR diversity. Tumor repertoires had a smaller top 100 clone share than normal lung.

RNA was extracted from bulk tissue without any cell sorting. The normal lung tissue was taken more than 3 cm from the tumor edge. Germline CDR1 and CDR2: SGHAT and FQNNGV. This CDR3 contains 14 residues. V lost 5 bases, J lost 6 bases, and 3 bases stayed unmatched. With regard to this clonotype: Its specificity is unknown. Being one base from a much bigger clone, this may be a read error.

TCRbeta libraries were built with three rounds of nested PCR, modified from ARM-PCR. Using its own MiXCR run on the multiplex PCR reads, TCRdb lists one record per CDR3 protein. The sample records roughly 43,000 distinct CDR3 sequences, about three fifths being singletons. The sample consisted of distant non-tumor lung tissue. The receptor comes from a man over 45 with non-small cell lung cancer. The rearrangement joins TRBV11-2 to TRBJ2-1, with TRBD1 matching 11 bases. In DNA, the CDR3 is TGTGCCAGCAGCCGGGACAGGGGGTTCAATGAGCAGTTCTTC. Protein sequence: CASSRDRGFNEQFF.